One sample yielded the 25 T cell receptor beta chains listed below, sequenced in a study of blood T cell repertoires in COVID-19. TCRdb's table, derived via immunoSEQ multiplex PCR, lists solely in-frame clones and lacks some. The repertoire holds around 88,000 clones, around three quarters seen once, with 7.5% to 9.5% in the top ten. Input material: peripheral blood. Receptor source: a man aged 50-60 years who had recovered from COVID-19.

V and J are TRBV3-1 (or the pseudogene TRBV3-2) and TRBJ2-1, with D tentatively TRBD2 (5 bases). Trimming shortened V by 0 bases and J by 10 bases, and 13 bases separated the two germline ends. The CDR3 extends over 14 amino acids. Germline V gives CDR1 LGHDT, CDR2 YNNKEL (reference sequence). The CDR3 sequence is CASSQDPVSAEQFF. Written as DNA, the CDR3 is TGTGCCAGCAGCCAAGATCCGGTTAGCGCGGAGCAGTTCTTC.

This clone has a single count. V and J are TRBV7-2 and TRBJ1-1, with D tentatively TRBD1 (5 bases). Germline CDR1 SGHTA, CDR2 FQGNSA. The CDR3 loop spans 14 amino acids. The V end lost 3 bases, the J end lost 4 bases, and 12 bases lay between the germline ends. The CDR3: CASSFPGPSTEAFF. The CDR3, as DNA: TGTGCCAGCAGCTTTCCAGGGCCCAGCACTGAAGCTTTCTTT.

The chain combines TRBV5-6 with TRBJ1-3; 9 bases line up with TRBD1. The CDR3 extends over 19 amino acids. Germline V lookup: CDR1 SGHDT, CDR2 YYEEEE. V lost 3 bases and J lost 0; bases outside the gene matches: 13. CDR3 amino acids: CASSSRGQGIYGSGNTIYF. As DNA, the CDR3 is TGTGCCAGCAGCTCCCGGGGACAGGGAATCTACGGCTCTGGAAACACCATATATTTT.

This clone appeared once. This chain uses TRBV5-1 with TRBJ1-2; D ambiguous. V was cut by 0 bases and J by 1 base, with 13 bases left in between. The CDR3 runs 16 residues. The germline V gene encodes CDR1 SGHRS and CDR2 YFSETQ. In nucleotides, the CDR3 is TGCGCCAGCAGCTTGGCATCCACCGGGAGTAACTATGGCTACACCTTC. It is translated as CASSLASTGSNYGYTF.

The chain recombines TRBV28 with TRBJ2-3; 8 positions agree with TRBD2. The CDR3 runs to 13 residues. Trimming removed 6 bases from V and 3 bases from J; junction bases left unmatched: 2. The germline gives CDR1 MDHEN, CDR2 SYDVKM. The CDR3 nucleotides are TGTGCCAGCAGGAGCGGGAGTACAGATACGCAGTATTTT. Its protein is CASRSGSTDTQYF.

The chain's CDR3 is CATSRGSDTQYF. CDR3 DNA: TGTGCTACTAGCCGGGGGTCTGATACGCAGTATTTT. The chain joins TRBV12-5 to TRBJ2-3; D might be TRBD2 (6 bases). Germline V gene lookup returns CDR1 LGHNT and CDR2 FRNRAP. Between the trimmed V and J ends, which lost 10 bases and 6 bases, there was a span of 14 bases. The CDR3 is 12 residues long.

This clone was detected only once. The V and J genes are TRBV27 and TRBJ2-3; TRBD2 aligns across 13 bases. V gave up 4 bases and J gave up 6 bases; unmatched junction bases: 4. The CDR3 is made up of 15 amino acids. Germline assignment: CDR1 MNHEY and CDR2 SMNVEV (reference sequence). The CDR3 loop is CASSYRTSGGDTQYF. In DNA, the CDR3 is TGTGCCAGCAGTTACAGGACTAGCGGGGGCGATACGCAGTATTTT.

This chain uses TRBV7-3 with TRBJ2-1; 7 bases fit TRBD2. The CDR3 is 15 amino acids. Unmatched junction bases numbered 12, after V lost 6 bases and J lost 7 bases. Germline V gene lookup returns CDR1 SGHTA and CDR2 FQGTGA. CDR3 protein: CASRLGGGGMNEQFF. CDR3 bases: TGTGCCAGCAGGTTAGGCGGGGGAGGCATGAATGAGCAGTTCTTC.

The chain recombines TRBV2 with TRBJ2-7; 7 bases agree with TRBD1. Germline assignment: CDR1 SNHLY and CDR2 FYNNEI. Trimming cost V 6 bases and J 3 bases; bases outside gene matches: 8. The CDR3 extends over 14 amino acids. CDR3 sequence reads: CASSGDRRNYEQYF. In nucleotides, the CDR3 is TGTGCCAGCAGCGGGGACAGACGCAACTACGAGCAGTACTTC. The full variable domain, with the rest looked up from reference TRBV2 and TRBJ2-7, is EPEVTQTPSHQVTQMGQEVILRCVPISNHLYFYWYRQILGQKVEFLVSFYNNEISEKSEIFDDQFSVERPDGSNFTLKIRSTKLEDSAMYFCASSGDRRNYEQYFGPGTRLTVT.

In its sample, this clone was seen once. This chain links TRBV7-3 with TRBJ2-2; 7 nucleotides align to TRBD2. CDR1 SGHTA and CDR2 FQGTGA come from the germline V gene. This CDR3 comprises 17 residues. V lost 4 bases, J lost 0 bases, and 8 bases stayed unmatched. CDR3 bases: TGTGCCAGCAGCTCCGGACTAGAATACGCGAACACCGGGGAGCTGTTTTTT. This sequence encodes CASSSGLEYANTGELFF.

This clone was seen at least ten times. The rearrangement links TRBV7-9 to TRBJ2-7; D is uncertain. The CDR3 sequence is 14 residues long. The ends were cut back, 0 bases at V and 2 bases at J, with 8 bases in the middle. Germline V gives CDR1 SEHNR, CDR2 FQNEAQ (reference sequence). CDR3 in DNA: TGTGCCAGCAGCTTAGCGGGCGAGACCTACGAGCAGTACTTC. It codes for CASSLAGETYEQYF.

The chain couples TRBV11-3 to TRBJ2-1, with TRBD2 identical over 7 bases. CDR3 length: 17 residues. The germline V gene has CDR1 SGHNT and CDR2 YENEEA. J gave up 5 bases and V 1 base, and 11 bases lay outside the gene matches. The CDR3 protein is CASSLGGGSRTHNEQFF. The CDR3 DNA follows: TGTGCCAGCAGCTTAGGGGGGGGGAGCAGGACCCACAATGAGCAGTTCTTC. The full variable domain, with the rest looked up from reference TRBV11-3 and TRBJ2-1, is EAGVVQSPRYKIIEKKQPVAFWCNPISGHNTLYWYLQNLGQGPELLIRYENEEAVDDSQLPKDRFSAERLKGVDSTLKIQPAELGDSAVYLCASSLGGGSRTHNEQFFGPGTRLTVL.

The V gene is TRBV6-5, the J gene TRBJ2-1, with a weak D call TRBD1 (5 bases). There are 16 residues in the CDR3. V was trimmed by 4 bases and J by 6 bases, leaving 19 bases between them. The germline V gene has CDR1 MNHEY and CDR2 SVGAGI. The CDR3 bases are TGTGCCAGCAGTTCCAATAGGGGAACAAGCGCCAATGAGCAGTTCTTC. This sequence encodes CASSSNRGTSANEQFF.

This chain joins TRBV14 and TRBJ2-1; weak D call: TRBD2 (5 bases). The V and J ends lost 2 bases and 8 bases respectively, with 13 bases between them. The length of the CDR3 is 14 residues. Germline V CDR1 and CDR2: SGHDN, FVKESK. CDR3 bases: TGTGCCAGCAGCCAAATCAATAGGGAGTATGAGCAGTTCTTC. Translation gives CASSQINREYEQFF.

The gene calls are TRBV5-1 and TRBJ2-3; 11 bases line up with TRBD2. The CDR3 length is 16 residues. Per germline, CDR1 SGHRS and CDR2 YFSETQ. Germline trimming cut 3 bases from V and 3 bases from J; bases unmatched to any gene: 6. The CDR3 reads CASSSIAGGPTDTQYF. The CDR3 DNA reads TGCGCCAGCAGCTCCATAGCGGGAGGGCCAACAGATACGCAGTATTTT. The complete variable domain, with remaining parts taken from reference TRBV5-1 and TRBJ2-3, reads KAGVTQTPRYLIKTRGQQVTLSCSPISGHRSVSWYQQTPGQGLQFLFEYFSETQRNKGNFPGRFSGRQFSNSRSEMNVSTLELGDSALYLCASSSIAGGPTDTQYFGPGTRLTVL.

This clone was recorded only once. V usage is TRBV30 and J usage is TRBJ1-1; D is undetermined. Trimming removed 1 base from V and 11 bases from J, with 14 bases in between. Germline V gene data show CDR1 as GTSNPN and CDR2 as SVGIG (reference sequence). This CDR3 comprises 12 residues. CDR3 loop: CAWSASTFGAFF. The CDR3 bases are TGTGCCTGGAGTGCCTCAACCTTCGGGGCTTTCTTT. Together with reference TRBV30 and TRBJ1-1, the CDR3 gives the full variable domain: SQTIHQWPATLVQPVGSPLSLECTVEGTSNPNLYWYRQAAGRGLQLLFYSVGIGQISSEVPQNLSASRPQDRQFILSSKKLLLSDSGFYLCAWSASTFGAFFGQGTRLTVV.

CDR3 DNA: TGTGCCAGCAGTTTATCCGGGACAGGGAAGGGCAATCAGCCCCAGCATTTT. It translates to CASSLSGTGKGNQPQHF. This rearrangement joins TRBV27 to TRBJ1-5, with TRBD1 matching over 9 bases. Germline-derived CDR1 and CDR2 are MNHEY and SMNVEV (reference sequence). There are 17 residues in the CDR3. With 0 bases clipped from V and 2 bases from J, the junction kept 5 bases outside the gene matches.

The chain has TRBV24-1 and TRBJ2-1; D perhaps matches TRBD1 (6 bases). The germline V gene encodes CDR1 KGHDR and CDR2 SFDVKD. The CDR3 has 15 residues. V lost 0 bases, J lost 5 bases, and 10 bases lay in between. The CDR3 coding sequence is TGTGCCACCAGTGATTTGACAGGGAAAAACAATGAGCAGTTCTTC. It translates to CATSDLTGKNNEQFF.

The chain recombines TRBV2 with TRBJ2-7; D remains unclear. The CDR3 totals 14 residues. V was clipped by 4 bases and J by 4 bases, with 14 bases between them. Germline CDR1 SNHLY, CDR2 FYNNEI. The CDR3 is CASSVGVSQYEQYF. CDR3 DNA sequence: TGTGCCAGCAGTGTTGGAGTCAGCCAATACGAGCAGTACTTC.

This clone came up a few times. CDR3 residues: CASSLGQINQPQHF. CDR3 coding DNA: TGTGCCAGTAGTCTGGGACAGATCAATCAGCCCCAGCATTTT. This sequence joins TRBV19 and TRBJ1-5; 7 bases agree with TRBD1. Per germline, CDR1 LNHDA and CDR2 SQIVND (reference sequence). The CDR3 has 14 amino acids. The V segment lost 5 bases and the J segment 3 bases; nucleotides outside the gene matches: 4.

The genes are TRBV19 and TRBJ2-3; 11 positions agree with TRBD2. The CDR3 is 15 residues long. The V and J ends lost 4 bases and 4 bases, in that order; junction bases with no gene match: 4. The germline gives CDR1 LNHDA, CDR2 SQIVND (reference sequence). The CDR3: CASSTLAGVADTQYF. The CDR3 DNA sequence: TGTGCCAGTAGTACACTAGCGGGAGTAGCAGATACGCAGTATTTT.

Turning to this clone: An end of the junction does not agree with germline; a read error may underlie this. The V call is TRBV18, the J call TRBJ1-6, with 7 bases that match TRBD1. The CDR3 length is 14 residues. Germline V gene sequence: CDR1 KGHSH, CDR2 LQKENI. The CDR3 nucleotides read TGTGCCAGCTCACCTGGGACAGAGGGTTCAACCCTCCACTTT. Translation: CASSPGTEGSTLHF.

This chain connects TRBV5-1 to TRBJ2-4; 10 nucleotides match TRBD1. The germline gives CDR1 SGHRS, CDR2 YFSETQ. The CDR3 is 15 residues long. V shed 3 bases and J 9 bases; nucleotides not matched to a gene: 9. The CDR3 sequence: CASSSSGTGVAIQYF. CDR3 DNA: TGCGCCAGCAGCTCATCCGGGACAGGGGTCGCCATTCAGTACTTC.

Written as DNA, the CDR3 is TGTGCCAGCAGCGGTCCGAGCGGGGGGTACAATGAGCAGTTCTTC. Residues: CASSGPSGGYNEQFF. The J gene is TRBJ2-1, the V gene TRBV5-4, with 9 bases aligning to TRBD2. Germline trimming cut 4 bases from V and 4 bases from J; bases unmatched to any gene: 6. CDR1 and CDR2 from the germline V gene are SGHNT and YYREEE (reference sequence). The CDR3 covers 15 residues.

This clone was counted once. The V call is TRBV28, the J call TRBJ1-5; TRBD1 is a possible D gene (5 bases). The V gene lost 5 bases and the J gene lost 6 bases, with 11 bases spanning the gap. CDR3 size: 13 residues. Germline-derived CDR1 and CDR2 are MDHEN and SYDVKM. DNA of the CDR3: TGTGCCAGCAGTCGGGGGTCTCGTCAGCCCCAGCATTTT. This gives the protein CASSRGSRQPQHF.